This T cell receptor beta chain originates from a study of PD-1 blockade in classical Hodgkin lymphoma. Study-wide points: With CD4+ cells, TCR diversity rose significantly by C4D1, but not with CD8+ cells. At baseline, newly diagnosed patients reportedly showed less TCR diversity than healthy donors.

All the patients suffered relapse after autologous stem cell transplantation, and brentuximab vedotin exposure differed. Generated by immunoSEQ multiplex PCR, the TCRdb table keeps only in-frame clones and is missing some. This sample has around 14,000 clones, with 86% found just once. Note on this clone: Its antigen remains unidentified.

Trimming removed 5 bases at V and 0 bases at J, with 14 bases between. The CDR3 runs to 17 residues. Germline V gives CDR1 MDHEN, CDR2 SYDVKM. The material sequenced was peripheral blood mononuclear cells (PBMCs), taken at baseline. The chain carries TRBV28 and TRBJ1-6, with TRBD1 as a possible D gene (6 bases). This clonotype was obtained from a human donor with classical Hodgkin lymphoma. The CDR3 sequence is CASSPTGQSSYNSPLHF. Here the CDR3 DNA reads TGTGCCAGCAGTCCGACCGGACAGTCCTCCTATAATTCACCCCTCCACTTT.